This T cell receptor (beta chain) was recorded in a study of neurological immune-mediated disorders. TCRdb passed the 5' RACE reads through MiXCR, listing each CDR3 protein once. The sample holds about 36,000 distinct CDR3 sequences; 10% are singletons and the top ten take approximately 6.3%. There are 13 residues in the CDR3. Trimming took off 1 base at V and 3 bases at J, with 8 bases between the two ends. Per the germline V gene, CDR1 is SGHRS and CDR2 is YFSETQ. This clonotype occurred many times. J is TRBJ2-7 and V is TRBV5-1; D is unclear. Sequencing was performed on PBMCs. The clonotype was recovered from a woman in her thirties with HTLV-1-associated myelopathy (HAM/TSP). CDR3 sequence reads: CASSLLSSYEQYF. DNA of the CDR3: TGCGCCAGCAGCTTGTTATCGAGCTACGAGCAGTACTTC.